The sequence of this TCR beta chain was determined in a study of cytomegalovirus exposure and HLA in healthy donors (dated by TCRdb to 2015 to 2018). Study-level background: In an earlier analysis of 587 of the donors, roughly 300 Gb of sequence data and about 110 million unique TCR beta sequences from about 190 million T cells were reported. To predict cytomegalovirus infection status, the study combined high-throughput TCR immunosequencing, statistical association of individual TCRs with disease status, and machine learning. A separate validation cohort of over 95 different subjects was used in addition to the approximately 610-subject first cohort. Among the roughly 390 genotyped donors, under 90% belonged to the genetic ancestry cluster associated with self-reported Caucasian donors. In a later analysis, previously published TCR beta repertoires from 600 to 850 donors were re-analyzed and high-resolution HLA genotyping was added so that TCR occurrence patterns could be studied. An earlier analysis of 587 of the donors used high-throughput TCR beta sequencing to judge whether each TCR beta V gene segment behaved as functional or pseudogenic. HLA typing covered class I and class II loci at four-digit resolution. The aim of the study was to test whether cataloging public T cell receptors could identify signatures of past pathogen exposure. Every discovery cohort repertoire had been produced on one sequencing platform. Four to six DR-DQ haplotypes were handled as single units for association and clustering because linkage in the cohort was strong. In the later analysis, no new phenotypic data were used to find candidate immune exposures; instead, reliance was placed on TCR beta sequences and their occurrence across donors. The study profiled the T cell repertoires of approximately 700 subjects by immunosequencing and related them to cytomegalovirus serostatus. Genome-wide SNP genotypes for about 65% of the 666 donors were used in a later genetic analysis, which treated that subset as a discovery cohort. The number of donors typed differed by locus, with about 629-640 for A, B, C, DRB1 and DQB1, around 560 for DQA1, under 610 for DPA1, and some 440 for DPB1. Among a few hundred genotyped donors of the cohort, an average of approximately 240,000 unique TCR beta nucleotide sequences were sequenced per donor, roughly 20% of them non-productive. Roughly 300 gigabases of sequencing data and 78 million or so unique TCR sequences were included in an early release covering under 650 HLA-typed donors. Alongside the repertoire data, information on donor age, sex, ethnicity and CMV serostatus was compiled. What the study reported, not specific to this receptor: The cohort was sequenced for TCR beta chains only, and without alpha or paired-chain data the features that could be detected were limited. Linkage disequilibrium might explain the correlated functional status among segregating V segments, but an unknown experimental factor could not be ruled out. V-gene and J-gene trimming of TCR beta chains was associated with a missense DCLRE1C variant in a later genetic analysis, and the association was replicated in an independent cohort. Because the 87-base-pair reads could not distinguish some IMGT-functional V segments, including TRBV6-2 and TRBV6-3, those segments were excluded. In a later analysis, the rate of TCR association differed among HLA loci, with DRB1 alleles having the most associated TCRs and HLA-C alleles having the fewest. Strong co-occurrence of HLA alleles, especially DR and DQ, made assigning TCR associations to individual alleles difficult. Most TCR sequences were observed very rarely across donors, whereas some public TCRs were present in many individuals. At a false discovery rate of 0.05, a later analysis linked roughly 17,000 TCR beta sequences to specific HLA alleles. A cluster of highly shared sequence variants was judged likely to be a technical artifact of the sequencing pipeline. Because some donors lacked HLA typing at each locus, the association tests relied only on the typed subset. Sequencing depth was assumed to be roughly uniform across donors in the presence/absence analyses, though that assumption may not hold. For the cohort, immune exposure information was limited to CMV serostatus. A further reported finding was that TCR beta sequences accurately predicted the HLA-A and HLA-B alleles for most subjects in the first cohort. Because counts were too low, roughly 16 rarely observed V segments, including chromosome 9 orphons, were excluded from the earlier analysis of 500 to 700 of the donors. A later genetic analysis reported fewer N-insertions in productive TCRs among donors in an Asian-associated ancestry cluster than the approximately 700-donor mean. A later analysis found that most CMV-associated TCR beta chains appeared HLA-restricted, with HLA associations seemingly driven largely by CMV exposure. In the study, 150 to 200 TCR beta chains were listed as associated with cytomegalovirus. The classifier was reported to diagnose cytomegalovirus status with high specificity and sensitivity in both the original and validation cohorts. The authors suggested that the approach could potentially be extended to other disease states and immunological phenotypes. A later analysis found that HLA-associated TCR beta chains were more clonally expanded and had lower generation probabilities than equally common non-associated chains. A later analysis reported that several top co-occurrence clusters appeared linked to parvovirus B19, influenza, CMV and Epstein-Barr virus. A few of the identified cytomegalovirus-associated TCR beta chains were confirmed in vitro to be specific for cytomegalovirus antigens. In an earlier analysis of some 640 of the donors, most TCR beta V segments were observed in productive rearrangements about 87% or about 30% of the time, broadly matching IMGT annotations.

In regard to this clone: The antigen it binds to is not known. Per-base quality was not reported, and no clone a single base away is much larger than it.

Compared with germline, V lacks 4 bases and J lacks 5 bases; bases without a gene match: 7. CDR3 length: 14 amino acids, cysteine to phenylalanine. Only the CDR3 DNA is retained, 42 bases long and in frame from the first base. CDR1 and CDR2 were assigned from the germline V gene as SGHRS and YFSETQ. Library creation used the immunoSEQ multiplex PCR assay. For the multiplex PCR, a mixture combining 60 forward primers for TCR Vbeta segments and 13 reverse primers for TCR Jbeta segments was used. The CDR3 region of rearranged TCR beta genes was amplified from genomic DNA by a multiplex PCR assay. The Illumina HiSeq System was used to sequence the amplified TCR beta libraries as 87-base-pair reads. Under the source paper's analysis protocol: A later analysis tallied 70 million to 100 million unique TCR beta chains across the approximately 670 repertoires, and approximately 9.9 million of those chains were shared by two or more donors. To remove PCR and sequencing errors, raw reads were error-corrected and collapsed into unique sequences using a nearest-neighbor algorithm that merged closely related sequences. CDR3 sequences were aligned to IMGT reference sequences to assign V, D and J gene segments. Each retained sequence needed at least a six-nucleotide match to both a V gene segment and a J gene segment. A rearrangement was called productive if the CDR3 had no stop codons and remained in frame with V and J, and every other rearrangement was called non-productive. Following IMGT convention, CDR3 was defined as the stretch from the second conserved V-encoded cysteine to the conserved J-encoded phenylalanine. In an earlier analysis of around 600 of the donors, sequences lacking an unambiguous match to a single V gene segment were excluded. An earlier analysis of some 610 of the donors called V segments functional above 56.7% productive rearrangements and segregating when the between-donor standard deviation exceeded 5%. A statistical classification framework was built for diagnosing cytomegalovirus status from the catalog of TCR beta chain sequences. V and J gene assignment, in a later analysis, came from comparing TCR nucleotide sequences with IMGT/GENE-DB human TR gene sequences. Using the TCRdist pipeline, a later analysis assigned CDR3 sequences along with most-parsimonious VDJ recombination scenarios. In a later analysis, each TCR beta chain was defined by its CDR3 amino acid sequence together with its V-gene family, and reads lacking a unique V-gene family were excluded. As a way to deal with suspected cross-contamination and a sequencing artifact, a later analysis dropped over 550 nucleotide sequences that were highly shared and had low generation probability. In a later analysis, a clonal expansion index was calculated for each public chain from normalized within-repertoire ranks of inferred template counts. In a later analysis, generation probabilities were computed with a VDJ recombination model fitted to out-of-frame rearrangements, and the resulting probabilities were checked against IGoR. In a later analysis, TCR-TCR, TCR-HLA and TCR-CMV co-occurrence was scored with hypergeometric tests, and a repertoire-size bias correction was applied to TCR pairs. In a later analysis, false discovery rates were estimated by permuting HLA or CMV assignments 20 times. In a later analysis, co-occurring TCRs were grouped using DBSCAN, with TCRdist sequence similarity added in when clustering inside HLA-allele-positive subsets. Repertoires with fewer than 30,000 or more than 120,000 public chains were left out of co-occurrence clustering, as were about 5 repertoires with anomalous nucleotide sharing. The table comes from immuneACCESS by way of TCRdb, which keeps in-frame sequences with V and J called. Part of the clones is missing from these tables; in studies checked, under half for an unresolved V gene and the rest for unknown reasons. The D gene and trimming were derived from the DNA, and the V and J assignments and clone size from that table. For this sample the table gives about 190,000 clones, of which 87% were detected only once. The ten largest clonotypes hold 1% to 1.5% of the sample.

The cohort was made up of 650 to 700 healthy bone marrow donors. At the time of sampling, all cohort members were nominally healthy, though unrecorded immune exposures were likely present. The donor was CMV seronegative and belonged to the group of over 350 seronegative cohort members. Every donor gave a peripheral blood sample, and the peripheral blood mononuclear cells from that sample were used for TCR beta sequencing. The Qiagen DNeasy Blood Extraction Kit was used to extract genomic DNA from the blood cell samples. The chain links TRBV5-1 with TRBJ2-3; 7 bases in the junction line up with TRBD1. This clonotype was sampled from a man aged 25 to 40 in good health and CMV-seronegative. Sequencing was performed on PBMCs. The nucleotides read TGCGCCAGCAGCATCGACAGGGCTGGAGATACGCAGTATTTT. Translated, it gives CASSIDRAGDTQYF.